A single sample is the source of the 17 T cell receptor beta chains below, sequenced in a study of cytomegalovirus exposure and HLA in healthy donors. With 60 Vbeta and 13 Jbeta primers, the PCR was carried out. The table came from immunoSEQ multiplex PCR; TCRdb's copy has only in-frame clones and leaves some out. There are under 150,000 clones in the sample; over 65% occur only once, and roughly 4.2% lies in the top ten. The sequencing input was PBMCs. These receptor sequences come from a woman aged 40-49 years in good health and CMV-seropositive.

V usage is TRBV19 and J usage is TRBJ2-1; maybe TRBD1 (5 bases). The V end was cut by 3 bases, the J end by 2 bases, with 11 bases between. Germline V lookup: CDR1 LNHDA, CDR2 SQIVND (reference sequence). The CDR3 contains 15 residues. The CDR3 sequence: CASSMVQGPYNEQFF. In DNA, the CDR3 is TGTGCCAGTAGTATGGTCCAGGGCCCCTACAATGAGCAGTTCTTC. Supplemented by reference TRBV19 and TRBJ2-1, the full variable domain reads DGGITQSPKYLFRKEGQNVTLSCEQNLNHDAMYWYRQDPGQGLRLIYYSQIVNDFQKGDIAEGYSVSREKKESFPLTVTSAQKNPTAFYLCASSMVQGPYNEQFFGPGTRLTVL.

A single count supports this clone. The gene calls are TRBV2 and TRBJ2-4; 12 bases align to TRBD2. This CDR3 is built from 14 residues. V dropped 7 bases and J dropped 6; count of bases not matched to a gene: 4. Germline CDR1 is SNHLY and CDR2 is FYNNEI. The CDR3 sequence is CASKLAGGPNIQYF. The CDR3 DNA reads as TGTGCCAGCAAACTAGCGGGGGGCCCAAACATTCAGTACTTC.

This clone was seen just once. This chain connects TRBV4-3 to TRBJ1-2, with 8 bases fitting TRBD1. The germline V gene has CDR1 LGHNA and CDR2 YSLEER. The CDR3 extends over 16 amino acids. With V trimmed by 1 base and J by 8 bases, 12 bases remained unmatched. CDR3 sequence (DNA): TGCGCCAGCAGCCAAGGAATGGCAGGGGGCTCGAGGGGCTACACCTTC. Its translation: CASSQGMAGGSRGYTF.

The CDR3 loop is CASSLAQGSGTEAFF. CDR3 in DNA: TGTGCCAGCAGCTTAGCGCAAGGGAGCGGCACTGAAGCTTTCTTT. This chain joins TRBV7-9 and TRBJ1-1; no firm D call. The CDR3 contains 15 residues. Trimming left V 0 bases short and J 4 bases short, with 12 bases between. Per germline, CDR1 SEHNR and CDR2 FQNEAQ (reference sequence). Looking up the rest from reference TRBV7-9 and TRBJ1-1 gives the full variable domain: DTGVSQNPRHKITKRGQNVTFRCDPISEHNRLYWYRQTLGQGPEFLTYFQNEAQLEKSRLLSDRFSAERPKGSFSTLEIQRTEQGDSAMYLCASSLAQGSGTEAFFGQGTRLTVV.

CDR3 bases: TGTGCCAGCTCACCCCTAGACAGAGCTGAAGCTTTCTTT. The encoded protein is CASSPLDRAEAFF. The chain combines TRBV18 with TRBJ1-1; maybe TRBD1 (5 bases). The germline V and J ends were trimmed by 3 bases and 6 bases, with 11 bases remaining between them. From germline, CDR1 is KGHSH and CDR2 LQKENI. The CDR3 contains 13 residues.

This clone came up a few times. The rearrangement links TRBV7-2 to TRBJ2-1; a weak D match, TRBD2 (6 bases). Germline loops: CDR1 SGHTA, CDR2 FQGNSA. The CDR3 extends over 13 amino acids. Trimming shortened V by 3 bases and J by 15 bases, and 18 bases separated the two germline ends. The chain's CDR3 is CASSLGRQGGPFF. The CDR3 DNA reads as TGTGCCAGCAGCTTGGGACGCCAGGGAGGCCCGTTCTTC.

This chain links TRBV6-1 with TRBJ2-2; D may be TRBD1 (6 bases). This CDR3 spans 15 amino acids. Germline V gives CDR1 MNHNS, CDR2 SASEGT. V lost 8 bases and J 6 bases, leaving 19 bases between the germline ends. DNA for the CDR3: TGTGCCAGCCGTACAGGGTCCTTGGGGGCCGGGGAGCTGTTTTTT. Protein: CASRTGSLGAGELFF.

The V and J genes are TRBV9 and TRBJ2-3; the match to TRBD2 covers 7 bases. The CDR3 has 15 amino acids. CDR1 is SGDLS, CDR2 YYNGEE, per germline. V shed 3 bases and J 3 bases; nucleotides not matched to a gene: 7. Here the CDR3 reads CASSGGLGGTDTQYF. CDR3 bases: TGTGCCAGCAGCGGCGGACTAGGAGGGACAGATACGCAGTATTTT. Full variable domain (outside the CDR3, taken from reference TRBV9 and TRBJ2-3): DSGVTQTPKHLITATGQRVTLRCSPRSGDLSVYWYQQSLDQGLQFLIQYYNGEERAKGNILERFSAQQFPDLHSELNLSSLELGDSALYFCASSGGLGGTDTQYFGPGTRLTVL.

This clone was picked up a small number of times. V gene TRBV29-1 combines with J gene TRBJ2-3; tentatively, D is TRBD1 (6 bases). Trimming shortened V by 1 base and J by 3 bases, and 11 bases separated the two germline ends. Germline assignment: CDR1 SQVTM and CDR2 ANQGSEA. The CDR3 runs 14 residues. The CDR3 spells CSVEGGRGTDTQYF. CDR3 nucleotide sequence: TGCAGCGTTGAAGGGGGCAGGGGAACAGATACGCAGTATTTT.

This rearrangement joins TRBV7-9 to TRBJ1-1, with TRBD1 as a possible D gene (5 bases). Germline-derived CDR1 and CDR2 are SEHNR and FQNEAQ (reference sequence). Trimming stripped 2 bases from V and 1 base from J, with 11 bases between. This CDR3 is 15 amino acids long. CDR3 residues: CASSLNLGANTEAFF. The CDR3 coding sequence is TGTGCCAGCAGCTTAAATTTAGGGGCGAACACTGAAGCTTTCTTT.

The CDR3 DNA follows: TGTGCCAGCAGTTTATCTCAGGGGTTAGGTGGAAACACCATATATTTT. This encodes CASSLSQGLGGNTIYF. The rearrangement joins TRBV27 to TRBJ1-3; possible D gene TRBD1, 6 bases. This CDR3 region has 16 residues. Germline-derived CDR1 and CDR2 are MNHEY and SMNVEV (reference sequence). The V end lost 0 bases, the J end lost 3 bases, and 12 bases lay between the germline ends.

This clone appeared once. This chain uses TRBV5-1 with TRBJ1-4; D is ambiguous. This CDR3 has 14 residues. Trimming took off 0 bases at V and 0 bases at J, with 3 bases between the two ends. CDR1 is SGHRS, CDR2 YFSETQ, per germline. CDR3 protein: CASSLGATNEKLFF. The CDR3 nucleotides read TGCGCCAGCAGCTTGGGCGCAACTAATGAAAAACTGTTTTTT.

The chain employs TRBV10-3 and TRBJ1-1; 10 bases agree with TRBD1. The germline CDR1 and CDR2 sequences are ENHRY and SYGVKD. V lost 9 bases, J lost 6 bases, and 4 bases stayed unmatched. The CDR3 is made up of 12 amino acids. The CDR3 DNA is TGTGCCATTTGGGACAGGGGCTCTGAAGCTTTCTTT. Amino acid sequence: CAIWDRGSEAFF.

This chain links TRBV15 with TRBJ2-7, with TRBD2 matching over 8 bases. CDR3 length equals 15 residues. J gave up 2 bases and V 1 base, and 4 bases lay outside the gene matches. Germline V CDR1 and CDR2: LNHNV, YYDKDF (reference sequence). CDR3 nucleotides: TGTGCCACCAGCAGAGTGGCGGGAGGTACCTACGAGCAGTACTTC. It is translated as CATSRVAGGTYEQYF. Combining the CDR3 with reference TRBV15 and TRBJ2-7 gives the whole variable domain DAMVIQNPRYQVTQFGKPVTLSCSQTLNHNVMYWYQQKSSQAPKLLFHYYDKDFNNEADTPDNFQSRRPNTSFCFLDIRSPGLGDTAMYLCATSRVAGGTYEQYFGPGTRLTVT.

The chain recombines TRBV6-4 with TRBJ2-7, with unresolved D. Trimming took off 3 bases at V and 2 bases at J, with 8 bases between the two ends. Per germline, CDR1 MRHNA and CDR2 SNTAGT. CDR3 length: 13 residues. CDR3 sequence reads: CASSERITYEQYF. The CDR3 region has the DNA TGTGCCAGCAGTGAGAGAATTACCTACGAGCAGTACTTC.

V gene TRBV27 combines with J gene TRBJ1-4; TRBD1 aligns across 8 bases. Trimming took 5 bases from V and 7 from J; bases not matched to a gene: 15. The CDR3 sequence is 17 residues long. The germline CDR1 and CDR2 sequences are MNHEY and SMNVEV (reference sequence). The CDR3, as DNA: TGTGCCAGCAGTCCGCAAGCGTTCAGGGGGCGTCGTGAAAAACTGTTTTTT. Its translation is CASSPQAFRGRREKLFF. The full variable domain, completed using reference TRBV27 and TRBJ1-4, is EAQVTQNPRYLITVTGKKLTVTCSQNMNHEYMSWYRQDPGLGLRQIYYSMNVEVTDKGDVPEGYKVSRKEKRNFPLILESPSPNQTSLYFCASSPQAFRGRREKLFFGSGTQLSVL.

The chain carries TRBV5-1 and TRBJ2-2; TRBD1 agrees at 11 bases. CDR3 size: 16 residues. With 2 bases clipped from V and 4 bases from J, the junction kept 4 bases outside the gene matches. The germline CDR1 and CDR2 sequences are SGHRS and YFSETQ. CDR3: CASSLAGTGGTGELFF. DNA of the CDR3: TGCGCCAGCAGCTTAGCCGGGACAGGGGGCACCGGGGAGCTGTTTTTT.